These 9 T cell receptor beta chains share one sample of origin, sequenced in a study of T cell repertoires in cytomegalovirus infection. From the reads, TCRdb called clonotypes with MiXCR, one entry per CDR3 protein. The table has tens of thousands of distinct CDR3 sequences, about a fifth seen once. These receptors' antigens are unknown. Sequenced here: CD8+ T cells from cultured PBMCs, sampled from culture after CMV antigen stimulation. The receptors were sampled from a human donor in good health (CMV status not recorded). Some clones in this sample may be carry-over from other donors' samples.

V gene TRBV30 combines with J gene TRBJ2-7, with a tentative D call TRBD2 (6 bases). The CDR3 length is 13 residues. V was pared by 5 bases and J by 0 bases, with 11 bases between. From germline, CDR1 is GTSNPN and CDR2 SVGIG (reference sequence). The CDR3 spells CAWRVGSSYEQYF. CDR3 sequence (DNA): TGTGCCTGGCGCGTCGGGAGCTCCTACGAGCAGTACTTC. The variable domain in full, with the rest retrieved from reference TRBV30 and TRBJ2-7, is SQTIHQWPATLVQPVGSPLSLECTVEGTSNPNLYWYRQAAGRGLQLLFYSVGIGQISSEVPQNLSASRPQDRQFILSSKKLLLSDSGFYLCAWRVGSSYEQYFGPGTRLTVT.

In its sample, this clonotype was seen a few times. The V call is TRBV6-2 or TRBV6-3, the J call TRBJ2-2, with 7 bases fitting TRBD1. V dropped 2 bases and J dropped 5; count of bases not matched to a gene: 8. The CDR3 length is 16 residues. Germline V gene sequence: CDR1 MNHEY, CDR2 SVGEGT. CDR3 DNA sequence: TGTGCCAGCAGTTACCCCGCAACAGGGGTTACCGGGGAGCTGTTTTTT. This gives the protein CASSYPATGVTGELFF.

The chain combines TRBV5-1 with TRBJ1-4; no clear D. CDR1 is SGHRS, CDR2 YFSETQ, per germline. CDR3 length equals 15 residues. Trimming removed 2 bases at V and 3 bases at J, with 11 bases between. This CDR3 reads CASSFKDGANEKLFF. CDR3 bases: TGCGCCAGCAGCTTCAAGGACGGGGCTAATGAAAAACTGTTTTTT.

This clonotype was detected only a few times. The chain links TRBV6-2 or TRBV6-3 to TRBJ2-2; 12 bases map to TRBD2. Germline trimming cut 6 bases from V and 7 bases from J; bases unmatched to any gene: 9. The CDR3 runs to 16 residues. CDR1 is MNHEY and CDR2 is SVGEGT in the germline V gene. This CDR3 is CASSPLAGGPGGELFF. CDR3 coding DNA: TGTGCCAGCAGCCCTCTAGCGGGGGGGCCAGGCGGGGAGCTGTTTTTT.

A few counts support this clonotype. The chain couples TRBV7-9 to TRBJ2-2; tentatively, D is TRBD1 (5 bases). Germline V gene data show CDR1 as SEHNR and CDR2 as FQNEAQ (reference sequence). Trimming stripped 5 bases from V and 1 base from J, with 17 bases between. This CDR3 has 17 residues. The CDR3 loop is CASSPPRRGQNTGELFF. CDR3 sequence (DNA): TGTGCCAGCAGCCCACCCCGGCGCGGACAGAACACCGGGGAGCTGTTTTTT.

In this sample, this clonotype turned up once. The chain links TRBV6-1 to TRBJ2-7; D is perhaps TRBD2 (6 bases). This CDR3 has 15 amino acids. Germline V gene data show CDR1 as MNHNS and CDR2 as SASEGT. V lost 0 bases and J 4 bases, leaving 13 bases between the germline ends. The CDR3 coding sequence is TGTGCCAGCAGTGAAGCCGGGGGAACCCGTTACGAGCAGTACTTC. It codes for CASSEAGGTRYEQYF.

Only a few counts were recorded for this clonotype. This rearrangement joins TRBV11-3 to TRBJ1-3; no clear D gene. The V gene lost 5 bases and the J gene lost 0 bases, with 8 bases spanning the gap. Looked up from germline, CDR1 is SGHNT and CDR2 is YENEEA. The CDR3 contains 14 residues. The chain's CDR3 is CASSMDGSGNTIYF. The CDR3 region has the DNA TGTGCCAGCAGCATGGACGGCTCTGGAAACACCATATATTTT.

This clonotype occurred a few times. This is likely a read error, given that the CDR3 carries no conserved phenylalanine or tryptophan at its end. CDR3 protein: CASGVSSLSTDTQYY. CDR3 bases: TGTGCCAGCGGCGTATCTAGTCTAAGCACAGATACGCAGTATTAT. The chain recombines TRBV9 with TRBJ2-3, with D unresolved. Germline lookup yields CDR1 SGDLS and CDR2 YYNGEE. The CDR3 loop spans 15 amino acids.

In this sample, this clonotype turned up a few times. This chain joins TRBV12-3 or TRBV12-4 and TRBJ2-1; 8 bases fit TRBD2. The CDR3 is made up of 16 amino acids. Germline trimming cut 5 bases from V and 4 bases from J; bases unmatched to any gene: 10. The DNA for the CDR3 is TGTGCCAGCAGTAGCAGCTGGGCGGGGGGATACAATGAGCAGTTCTTC. This translates into CASSSSWAGGYNEQFF.